Shown below are 21 T cell receptor beta chains from a single sample sequenced in a study of neoadjuvant anti-PD-1 for oral cavity cancer. Measured with immunoSEQ multiplex PCR; TCRdb has only the in-frame clones, and not every one. The data show more than 12,000 clones, approximately 35% seen once. Time point here: after neoadjuvant nivolumab, at surgical resection. Specimen: tumor tissue, collected after nivolumab (anti-PD-1) treatment. The origin of the receptors is a person between 40 and 80 years old with oral cavity squamous cell carcinoma.

V and J are TRBV15 and TRBJ1-2; D is unresolved. The CDR3 extends over 13 amino acids. Germline loops: CDR1 LNHNV, CDR2 YYDKDF (reference sequence). The V and J ends lost 0 bases and 7 bases respectively, with 9 bases between them. CDR3 in DNA: TGTGCCACCAGCAGAGAGAGAGGAGGTGGCTACACCTTC. Encoded protein: CATSRERGGGYTF.

This clone turned up a few times. CDR3 nucleotide sequence: TGTGCCAGCAGCTTACCGACGGGGGGTTCCTACAATGAGCAGTTCTTC. Residues: CASSLPTGGSYNEQFF. This chain connects TRBV7-8 to TRBJ2-1, with 7 nucleotides matching TRBD2. After removal of 2 bases from V and 1 base from J, the junction contained 5 bases not matched to a gene. From germline, CDR1 is SGHVS and CDR2 FQNEAQ. The CDR3 has 16 residues.

The gene calls are TRBV25-1 and TRBJ2-1; tentatively, D is TRBD2 (6 bases). Germline CDR1 MGHDK, CDR2 SYGVNS. Between the trimmed V and J ends, which lost 2 bases and 1 base, there was a span of 9 bases. The CDR3 has 15 amino acids. CDR3 amino acids: CASSEIGLSYNEQFF. Here the CDR3 DNA reads TGTGCCAGCAGTGAAATCGGACTATCCTACAATGAGCAGTTCTTC.

This clone was picked up a small number of times. This sequence joins TRBV5-1 and TRBJ2-1; D remains ambiguous. The CDR3 is 15 amino acids. Germline V gene data show CDR1 as SGHRS and CDR2 as YFSETQ. V was clipped by 0 bases and J by 6 bases, with 13 bases between them. CDR3 bases: TGCGCCAGCAGCTTGGACCAAGGTTATGCCAATGAGCAGTTCTTC. Protein: CASSLDQGYANEQFF.

This clone was counted a few times. This chain connects TRBV4-2 to TRBJ2-4; 9 positions agree with TRBD1. Germline V gives CDR1 LGHNA, CDR2 YNFKEQ. CDR3 length: 14 amino acids. V lost 0 bases, J lost 11 bases, and 5 bases stayed unmatched. CDR3 DNA sequence: TGTGCCAGCAGCCAAGAGGGGACAGGGCACGTTCAGTACTTC. Encoded protein: CASSQEGTGHVQYF.

This clone is medium-sized in the sample. V and J are TRBV30 and TRBJ2-3, with a tentative D call TRBD2 (6 bases). V was clipped by 3 bases and J by 7 bases, with 17 bases between them. The CDR3 runs 14 residues. Germline CDR1 reads GTSNPN; CDR2 reads SVGIG (reference sequence). CDR3 nucleotides: TGTGCCTGGAGCCCGGGGACTTCAGTACATACGCAGTATTTT. Protein: CAWSPGTSVHTQYF.

The chain has TRBV27 and TRBJ1-6; D is ambiguous. CDR3 length equals 14 residues. Germline V gene sequence: CDR1 MNHEY, CDR2 SMNVEV (reference sequence). The V end lost 7 bases, the J end lost 8 bases, and 15 bases lay between the germline ends. The CDR3 nucleotides read TGTGCCAGCACCCTCGGCCGGCATGATTCACCCCTCCACTTT. It encodes CASTLGRHDSPLHF.

The chain recombines TRBV6-5 with TRBJ2-4, with D possibly TRBD1 on 6 matching bases. V lost 8 bases, J lost 7 bases, and 18 bases lay in between. The CDR3 is 14 amino acids. In germline, CDR1 is MNHEY, CDR2 SVGAGI. CDR3 amino acids: CASRGDIWGNIQYF. The DNA of the CDR3 is TGTGCCAGCCGAGGGGACATATGGGGGAACATTCAGTACTTC.

In its sample, this clone ranks as medium-sized (0.01 to 0.1%). V is TRBV19 and J is TRBJ1-1; no clear D gene. The CDR3 is 16 amino acids. Trimming took 8 bases from V and 3 from J, leaving 22 bases between them. CDR1 is LNHDA, CDR2 SQIVND, per germline (reference sequence). The DNA of the CDR3 is TGTGCCAGTGTGGACCCATACCTCAGAAGGGACACTGAAGCTTTCTTT. This sequence encodes CASVDPYLRRDTEAFF.

The rearrangement links TRBV9 to TRBJ1-1; the D gene is possibly TRBD1 (6 bases). Germline-derived CDR1 and CDR2 are SGDLS and YYNGEE. With 3 bases removed from V and 0 bases from J, the gap between germline ends came to 12 bases. The length of the CDR3 is 15 residues. The CDR3 sequence: CASSAQDRMNTEAFF. Here the CDR3 DNA reads TGTGCCAGCAGCGCCCAGGACAGAATGAACACTGAAGCTTTCTTT. Supplemented by reference TRBV9 and TRBJ1-1, the full variable domain reads DSGVTQTPKHLITATGQRVTLRCSPRSGDLSVYWYQQSLDQGLQFLIQYYNGEERAKGNILERFSAQQFPDLHSELNLSSLELGDSALYFCASSAQDRMNTEAFFGQGTRLTVV.

In this sample, this clone turned up a few times. The rearrangement joins TRBV27 to TRBJ1-2; D call uncertain. Trimming removed 5 bases from V and 1 base from J, with 11 bases in between. CDR1 MNHEY and CDR2 SMNVEV come from the germline V gene (reference sequence). The CDR3 has 14 residues. CDR3 nucleotide sequence: TGTGCCAGCAGTCCTCGGCCGAATAACTATGGCTACACCTTC. Amino acid sequence: CASSPRPNNYGYTF.

In its sample, this clone was seen a few times. The genes are TRBV19 and TRBJ1-3, with a possible D match to TRBD1 (5 bases). V lost 7 bases to trimming and J lost 0 bases, with 10 bases between them. The CDR3 totals 14 residues. Germline V gene lookup returns CDR1 LNHDA and CDR2 SQIVND (reference sequence). The CDR3 region is CASTKDNSGNTIYF. CDR3 in DNA: TGTGCCAGTACCAAGGACAACTCTGGAAACACCATATATTTT.

Judged by abundance, this clone is medium-sized. The CDR3 sequence is CATLGRAVYGYTF. The CDR3 DNA sequence: TGTGCCACCCTCGGCAGGGCTGTATATGGCTACACCTTC. This chain connects TRBV19 to TRBJ1-2, with D possibly being TRBD1 (5 bases). In germline, CDR1 is LNHDA, CDR2 SQIVND (reference sequence). Deletions cut 10 bases from V and 5 bases from J, with 17 bases between. This CDR3 contains 13 residues.

The chain links TRBV6-1 to TRBJ1-1, with D unclear. CDR1 is MNHNS and CDR2 is SASEGT in the germline V gene. The length of the CDR3 is 14 residues. V lost 3 bases and J 1 base, leaving 9 bases between the germline ends. CDR3 in DNA: TGTGCCAGCAGTGATCTAGCTGGGAACACTGAAGCTTTCTTT. This translates into CASSDLAGNTEAFF.

The sample holds a few counts of this clone. The chain employs TRBV7-7 and TRBJ1-3; D is perhaps TRBD1 (5 bases). The germline V gene has CDR1 SSHAT and CDR2 FNYEAQ (reference sequence). This CDR3 region has 14 residues. V lost 1 base and J lost 7, with 11 bases in between. The CDR3 loop is CASSLDSGSNTIYF. CDR3 DNA: TGTGCCAGCAGCTTAGACTCAGGGAGCAACACCATATATTTT.

This clone was seen more than once but under ten times. J is TRBJ1-1 and V is TRBV19; D is unclear. This CDR3 has 14 residues. Germline V gives CDR1 LNHDA, CDR2 SQIVND (reference sequence). Trimming took off 5 bases at V and 1 base at J, with 11 bases between the two ends. This CDR3 is CASSARVKNTEAFF. For the CDR3, the DNA is TGTGCCAGTAGTGCGAGGGTGAAGAACACTGAAGCTTTCTTT.

This clone showed up just a few times. The J gene is TRBJ1-2, the V gene TRBV7-2; D may be TRBD1 (5 bases). The germline V gene has CDR1 SGHTA and CDR2 FQGNSA. Trimming cost V 1 base and J 7 bases, with 16 bases left between them. This CDR3 region has 15 residues. CDR3 protein: CASSLDWVGVGGYTF. CDR3 sequence (DNA): TGTGCCAGCAGCTTAGATTGGGTAGGGGTAGGTGGCTACACCTTC.

By sample fraction, this clone is medium-sized. The V call is TRBV6-6, the J call TRBJ1-6; D is uncertain. Between the trimmed V and J ends, which lost 6 bases and 8 bases, there was a span of 11 bases. This CDR3 region has 13 residues. Germline V CDR1 and CDR2: MNHNY, SVGAGI (reference sequence). CDR3 protein: CASRGHIDSPLHF. The CDR3 region has the DNA TGTGCCAGCAGAGGTCATATTGATTCACCCCTCCACTTT.

By its share, this clone is medium-sized (0.01 to 0.1%). The J gene is TRBJ2-6, the V gene TRBV5-1; TRBD1 is a possible D gene (6 bases). This CDR3 contains 16 residues. Germline V gene data show CDR1 as SGHRS and CDR2 as YFSETQ. Trimming removed 3 bases from V and 3 bases from J, with 13 bases in between. The CDR3 is CASSSSGVVGANVLTF. The CDR3 DNA reads TGCGCCAGCAGCTCTTCAGGGGTCGTTGGGGCCAACGTCCTGACTTTC.

The V and J genes are TRBV19 and TRBJ2-7; possibly TRBD2 for D (5 bases). The length of the CDR3 is 12 residues. Trimming shortened V by 6 bases and J by 6 bases, and 12 bases separated the two germline ends. CDR1 LNHDA and CDR2 SQIVND come from the germline V gene (reference sequence). CDR3 nucleotide sequence: TGTGCCAGTAGCGGGGTCTCCCGCGAGCAGTACTTC. Its protein product is CASSGVSREQYF. Full variable domain (remainder filled in from reference TRBV19 and TRBJ2-7): DGGITQSPKYLFRKEGQNVTLSCEQNLNHDAMYWYRQDPGQGLRLIYYSQIVNDFQKGDIAEGYSVSREKKESFPLTVTSAQKNPTAFYLCASSGVSREQYFGPGTRLTVT.

This chain uses TRBV19 with TRBJ1-5; 9 bases agree with TRBD1. The CDR3 contains 16 residues. CDR1 is LNHDA, CDR2 SQIVND, per germline (reference sequence). Trimming removed 5 bases from V and 7 bases from J; junction bases left unmatched: 12. CDR3 sequence: CASSVLPGQGGQPQHF. CDR3 in DNA: TGTGCCAGTAGTGTTCTACCGGGACAGGGCGGCCAGCCCCAGCATTTT.